The entry that follows covers one T cell receptor (beta chain) sequence. Using immunoSEQ multiplex PCR, the repertoire was profiled, and TCRdb retains in-frame clones only, with some absent. The sample has approximately 93,000 clones, 86% seen once. The data were obtained in a study of blood T cell repertoires in COVID-19. Study overall: The analysed material was cDNA or gDNA that came from T cells, B-cell-depleted T cells, or PBMCs.

Germline CDR1 reads GTSNPN; CDR2 reads SVGIG (reference sequence). With 0 bases removed from V and 3 bases from J, the gap between germline ends came to 14 bases. This CDR3 is built from 16 residues. The chain has TRBV30 and TRBJ1-4; D is undetermined. The receptor was derived from a man aged 45-65 years with active or convalescent COVID-19. Sequencing was carried out using peripheral blood. In DNA form, the CDR3 reads TGTGCCTGGAGTGTACTTCTAAGTCTTTCTAATGAAAAACTGTTTTTT. Encoded protein: CAWSVLLSLSNEKLFF.